This is a list of T cell receptor beta chains from one sample in a study of cytomegalovirus exposure and HLA in healthy donors. Here immunoSEQ multiplex PCR was the method, and the copy in TCRdb shows in-frame clones only, minus some. The table shows about 180,000 clones, with less than 85% occurring only once. The sample was PBMCs. These receptors came from a man between 18 and 35 years old in good health and CMV-seropositive. The CDR3 runs from the conserved cysteine through the conserved F or W. The order of the fields is J gene, clone size, V gene, D gene, CDR3 protein, CDR3 DNA. The D gene is left open where the match is weak. Size is omitted from some rows. Given values are once, few, many or a class for expanded clones.

j_call: TRBJ1-2; clone_size: .; v_call: TRBV27; d_call: .; cdr3_aa: CASSLEGTGTLYGYTF; cdr3_nt: TGTGCCAGCAGTTTAGAAGGCACAGGGACCCTTTATGGCTACACCTTC
j_call: TRBJ2-1; clone_size: once; v_call: TRBV18; d_call: TRBD2; cdr3_aa: CASSRSWSPLAGLF; cdr3_nt: TGTGCCAGCTCACGATCTTGGTCCCCCTTAGCGGGGCTCTTC
j_call: TRBJ1-2; clone_size: .; v_call: TRBV5-6; d_call: .; cdr3_aa: CASSLAGEDIEGGYTF; cdr3_nt: TGTGCCAGCAGCTTGGCCGGTGAGGATATTGAAGGTGGCTACACCTTC
j_call: TRBJ2-3; clone_size: .; v_call: TRBV9; d_call: TRBD1; cdr3_aa: CASSVAGQGTDTQYF; cdr3_nt: TGTGCCAGCAGCGTAGCGGGACAGGGCACAGATACGCAGTATTTT
j_call: TRBJ2-2; clone_size: .; v_call: TRBV6-6; d_call: TRBD2; cdr3_aa: CASRGGTRGAGELFF; cdr3_nt: TGTGCCAGCAGGGGGGGGACTCGCGGGGCCGGGGAGCTGTTTTTT
j_call: TRBJ2-1; clone_size: .; v_call: TRBV2; d_call: TRBD2; cdr3_aa: CASSATSGDYNEQFF; cdr3_nt: TGTGCCAGCAGTGCGACTAGCGGGGACTACAATGAGCAGTTCTTC
j_call: TRBJ1-1; clone_size: .; v_call: TRBV2; d_call: .; cdr3_aa: CASSSQGPANTEAFF; cdr3_nt: TGTGCCAGCAGTTCCCAGGGGCCAGCGAACACTGAAGCTTTCTTT
j_call: TRBJ1-5; clone_size: .; v_call: TRBV27; d_call: TRBD1; cdr3_aa: CASRSGTGQDQPQHF; cdr3_nt: TGTGCCAGCAGATCCGGGACAGGACAAGATCAGCCCCAGCATTTT
j_call: TRBJ1-1; clone_size: .; v_call: TRBV27; d_call: .; cdr3_aa: CASSQGGVTEAFF; cdr3_nt: TGTGCCAGCAGCCAAGGGGGTGTCACTGAAGCTTTCTTT
j_call: TRBJ2-1; clone_size: .; v_call: TRBV28; d_call: TRBD1; cdr3_aa: CASSARDRGYNEQFF; cdr3_nt: TGTGCCAGCAGTGCCCGGGACAGGGGTTACAATGAGCAGTTCTTC
j_call: TRBJ1-1; clone_size: .; v_call: TRBV2; d_call: .; cdr3_aa: CASSSQGLNTEAFF; cdr3_nt: TGTGCCAGCAGTTCACAGGGCTTGAACACTGAAGCTTTCTTT
j_call: TRBJ2-7; clone_size: .; v_call: TRBV14; d_call: .; cdr3_aa: CASSQVRGGEQYF; cdr3_nt: TGTGCCAGCAGCCAAGTAAGAGGGGGCGAGCAGTACTTC
j_call: TRBJ1-2; clone_size: .; v_call: TRBV28; d_call: .; cdr3_aa: CATPGGDGYGYTF; cdr3_nt: TGTGCCACCCCGGGCGGGGATGGCTATGGCTACACCTTC
j_call: TRBJ2-1; clone_size: .; v_call: TRBV28; d_call: TRBD1; cdr3_aa: CASSLTLARGRGAYNEQFF; cdr3_nt: TGTGCCAGCAGCCTCACCTTGGCCAGGGGGAGAGGAGCTTACAATGAGCAGTTCTTC
j_call: TRBJ1-1; clone_size: .; v_call: TRBV5-6; d_call: .; cdr3_aa: CASSLYWNTEAFF; cdr3_nt: TGTGCCAGCAGCTTGTATTGGAACACTGAAGCTTTCTTT
j_call: TRBJ2-7; clone_size: .; v_call: TRBV5-1; d_call: .; cdr3_aa: CASSLTGRGGYEQYF; cdr3_nt: TGCGCCAGCAGCTTGACGGGACGGGGAGGCTACGAGCAGTACTTC
j_call: TRBJ1-1; clone_size: .; v_call: TRBV28; d_call: TRBD1; cdr3_aa: CASSRDREAFF; cdr3_nt: TGTGCCAGCAGCCGGGACAGGGAGGCTTTCTTT
j_call: TRBJ2-2; clone_size: .; v_call: TRBV6-5; d_call: TRBD2; cdr3_aa: CASSYSAGGTGELFF; cdr3_nt: TGTGCCAGCAGTTACTCGGCGGGGGGCACCGGGGAGCTGTTTTTT